Sequencing of this TCR beta chain was carried out in a study of blood T cell repertoires in COVID-19 (dated by TCRdb to between 2020 and 2021). The study in broad terms: Samples from collaborators originated in the United States, Italy and Spain and spanned both the acute and convalescent phases of COVID-19. The material from the prospective study consisted of cDNA or gDNA derived from T cells, B-cell-depleted T cells, or PBMCs. The dataset comprised deeply sampled blood TCRbeta repertoires from subjects exposed to, actively infected with, or recovered from COVID-19. Nearly every sample came with metadata listing a de-identified subject ID, COVID-19 status, age in years and sex. A freely available public database, intended as a resource for researchers studying the immune response to SARS-CoV-2, is where the repertoires were released. Samples came from the ongoing ImmuneRACE study (first 160 participants) plus 1,254 subjects from 6 global collaborators. HLA class I and class II types, where available, came from metadata supplied by the sample provider rather than from assay-based typing.

A distance of 21 bases separates the germline ends of V and J, which lose 1 base and 2 bases respectively. Reading from cysteine to phenylalanine, the CDR3 counts 18 amino acids. Just CDR3 DNA is preserved here, 54 bases in frame from base 1. The immunoSEQ Assay, a bias-controlled multiplex PCR, was used to amplify TCRbeta CDR3 regions from genomic DNA. Regarding the original processing steps: The number of nucleated cells in each sample was estimated from the amplification of reference gene primers within the assay. To quantify the absolute abundance of each unique TCRbeta CDR3 rearrangement, sequence reads were collapsed and filtered. For each sample, productive Simpson clonality was calculated by taking the square root of Simpson's diversity index across productive rearrangements. Imported from immuneACCESS, the table was reduced by TCRdb to in-frame sequences with V and J called. These copies leave out some clones; in studies compared against another copy, an unresolved V gene accounts for under half, and the cause of the remainder is not known. That table furnishes V, J and clone size, whereas the DNA furnished D and trimming. The sample yields some 190,000 clones; more than 80% were counted once. The leading ten clones occupy around 7.8% of the sample.

Concerning this clone itself: Its specific antigen is unknown. Per-base qualities were not stored, and no clone one base away is much larger.

General conclusions and limits of the study: How much clinical and demographic metadata was included differed by source and by participant, and the metadata was provided uncurated.

Whole blood was collected in K2EDTA tubes by collaborating institutions according to the institutions' own protocols. For TCRbeta analysis, collaborator samples were shipped as frozen whole blood, as isolated PBMCs, or as DNA extracted from either sample type. Input material: peripheral blood. The V gene is TRBV5-7 and the J gene is TRBJ1-1, and perhaps TRBD1 as D gene, on 5 matching bases. TRBV5-7 is flagged as an ORF with uncertain function. This TCR was recovered from a woman aged 60-70 years with acute or convalescent COVID-19. The nucleotide sequence is TGTGCCAGCAGCTTGCTGTGTGGGGACTGCCCAGGCAACACTGAAGCTTTCTTT. Its translation is CASSLLCGDCPGNTEAFF.